These 28 T cell receptor beta chains were all obtained from the same sample, sequenced in a study of blood T cell repertoires in COVID-19. Sequencing used immunoSEQ multiplex PCR; TCRdb keeps in-frame clones, though not all of them. The data show some 110,000 clones, around four fifths seen once. Sequenced material: peripheral blood. These receptors all stem from a man aged 65 to 79 with acute or convalescent COVID-19.

The chain carries TRBV6-5 and TRBJ2-1; D is unresolved. Germline V gives CDR1 MNHEY, CDR2 SVGAGI. The CDR3 sequence is 13 residues long. The V end lost 2 bases, the J end lost 6 bases, and 8 bases lay between the germline ends. The CDR3 DNA follows: TGTGCCAGCAGTTACGGGCCGCTCAATGAGCAGTTCTTC. Its protein is CASSYGPLNEQFF.

The rearrangement uses TRBV28 and TRBJ2-2, with 9 bases fitting TRBD1. Germline-derived CDR1 and CDR2 are MDHEN and SYDVKM. The CDR3 has 16 amino acids. J gave up 7 bases and V 6 bases, and 12 bases lay outside the gene matches. CDR3 protein: CASSSTGGGGVGELFF. The CDR3 region has the DNA TGTGCCAGCAGCTCGACAGGGGGGGGTGGTGTCGGGGAGCTGTTTTTT.

The chain links TRBV2 to TRBJ1-6; maybe TRBD1 (5 bases). V was shortened by 8 bases and J by 9 bases, with 17 bases between the two germline ends. The CDR3 length is 14 residues. CDR1 is SNHLY, CDR2 FYNNEI, per germline. The CDR3: CASGAEGPPSPLHF. The CDR3 coding sequence is TGTGCCAGCGGGGCGGAGGGTCCTCCTTCACCCCTCCACTTT.

The chain has TRBV19 and TRBJ1-1; TRBD1 aligns across 7 bases. Germline V lookup: CDR1 LNHDA, CDR2 SQIVND (reference sequence). The junction had 8 bases not matched to a gene; V was cut back by 5 bases and J by 5 bases. CDR3 length: 14 residues. The CDR3 reads CASSPIDRDTEAFF. The CDR3 DNA sequence: TGTGCCAGTAGTCCTATCGACAGGGATACTGAAGCTTTCTTT.

CDR3 in amino acids: CAWSASGVGGYEQYF. CDR3 in DNA: TGTGCCTGGAGTGCTAGTGGTGTCGGCGGCTACGAGCAGTACTTC. The rearrangement uses TRBV30 and TRBJ2-7; D is unclear. The CDR3 totals 15 residues. The germline gives CDR1 GTSNPN, CDR2 SVGIG (reference sequence). Trimming took 1 base from V and 3 from J, leaving 16 bases between them.

The chain carries TRBV6-1 and TRBJ1-6, with D hard to call. V was trimmed by 2 bases and J by 14 bases, leaving 7 bases between them. The CDR3 totals 11 residues. Germline V gene lookup returns CDR1 MNHNS and CDR2 SASEGT. The CDR3 DNA follows: TGTGCCAGCAGTGAACCCATTTCCCTCCACTTT. This encodes CASSEPISLHF.

The chain is built from TRBV6-5 and TRBJ1-1, with 11 bases aligning to TRBD1. The CDR3 loop spans 14 amino acids. The V segment lost 6 bases and the J segment 1 base; nucleotides outside the gene matches: 1. Per germline, CDR1 MNHEY and CDR2 SVGAGI. The CDR3 here is CASRGTGGNTEAFF. In nucleotides, the CDR3 is TGTGCCAGCAGGGGGACAGGGGGGAACACTGAAGCTTTCTTT.

The chain carries TRBV28 and TRBJ1-4, with TRBD1 identical over 10 bases. This CDR3 contains 15 residues. V was pared by 5 bases and J by 3 bases, with 3 bases of the junction left unmatched. Per germline, CDR1 MDHEN and CDR2 SYDVKM. CDR3 coding DNA: TGTGCCAGCAGTCTGACAGGGGGCGCTAATGAAAAACTGTTTTTT. Translating it yields CASSLTGGANEKLFF.

By its share, this clone is medium-sized. This chain uses TRBV16 with TRBJ2-2; perhaps TRBD1 as D (5 bases). V was clipped by 6 bases and J by 0 bases, with 11 bases between them. CDR3 length equals 15 residues. Germline V gene sequence: CDR1 KGHSY, CDR2 FQNENV. This chain's CDR3 is CASSTGLANTGELFF. CDR3 in DNA: TGTGCCAGCAGTACAGGCCTCGCGAACACCGGGGAGCTGTTTTTT.

The chain carries TRBV7-2 and TRBJ1-4, with D perhaps matching TRBD1 (6 bases). The CDR3 has 14 amino acids. Germline CDR1 reads SGHTA; CDR2 reads FQGNSA. V dropped 5 bases and J dropped 7 bases, with 14 bases sitting between them. CDR3 amino acids: CASSPNLDSEKLFF. The CDR3 nucleotides read TGTGCCAGCAGCCCAAACTTGGACAGTGAAAAACTGTTTTTT.

This clone was seen a few times. The chain employs TRBV28 and TRBJ1-1; D gene unclear. V dropped 3 bases and J dropped 10 bases, with 12 bases sitting between them. There are 12 residues in the CDR3. Germline lookup yields CDR1 MDHEN and CDR2 SYDVKM. This CDR3 reads CASSLYTGGAFF. CDR3 nucleotides: TGTGCCAGCAGTTTGTATACCGGCGGAGCTTTCTTT.

This chain connects TRBV5-4 to TRBJ2-7; 7 nucleotides agree with TRBD1. The germline V gene encodes CDR1 SGHNT and CDR2 YYREEE (reference sequence). V trimming: 2 bases; J trimming: 5 bases; junction bases outside the gene matches: 7. This CDR3 spans 14 amino acids. For the CDR3, the DNA is TGTGCCAGCAGCTTCGAGGGGGCGAGGAACGAGCAGTACTTC. Its translation: CASSFEGARNEQYF.

The chain couples TRBV28 to TRBJ1-1; weak D call: TRBD1 (6 bases). This CDR3 spans 15 amino acids. Between the trimmed V and J ends, which lost 6 bases and 2 bases, there was a span of 16 bases. CDR1 and CDR2 (germline): MDHEN, SYDVKM. The CDR3 reads CASSPHRAGNTEAFF. The DNA of the CDR3 is TGTGCCAGCAGCCCTCACAGGGCTGGAAACACTGAAGCTTTCTTT.

This clone was detected a few times. This chain uses TRBV19 with TRBJ1-2; the D gene is possibly TRBD1 (6 bases). The CDR3 loop spans 16 amino acids. In germline, CDR1 is LNHDA, CDR2 SQIVND (reference sequence). V was shortened by 3 bases and J by 5 bases, with 19 bases between the two germline ends. The CDR3 bases are TGTGCCAGTAGTATTTTTGGGGCGGACAGACCATATGGCTACACCTTC. Protein product: CASSIFGADRPYGYTF.

The chain uses TRBV7-9 and TRBJ2-7; 10 bases fit TRBD1. V lost 5 bases to trimming and J lost 0 bases; unmatched junction nucleotides: 1. Germline assignment: CDR1 SEHNR and CDR2 FQNEAQ (reference sequence). CDR3 length: 14 residues. The CDR3 sequence: CASSRTGGSYEQYF. In DNA, the CDR3 is TGTGCCAGCAGCCGGACAGGGGGCTCCTACGAGCAGTACTTC.

This chain connects TRBV12-3 or TRBV12-4 to TRBJ1-1, with D unresolved. The germline V and J ends were trimmed by 6 bases and 1 base, with 9 bases remaining between them. The CDR3 extends over 13 amino acids. The chain's CDR3 is CASRYLQNTEAFF. CDR3 sequence (DNA): TGTGCCAGCAGATATTTACAGAACACTGAAGCTTTCTTT.

Of note for this clone: Other DNA sequences from this sample encode an identical CDR3 as well. This sequence joins TRBV5-1 and TRBJ2-1, with 14 bases lining up with TRBD2. The CDR3 totals 18 residues. Per the germline V gene, CDR1 is SGHRS and CDR2 is YFSETQ. Trimming removed 0 bases from V and 4 bases from J; junction bases left unmatched: 6. CDR3 amino acids: CASSLAGLAGVPYNEQFF. As DNA, the CDR3 is TGCGCCAGCAGCTTGGCGGGACTAGCGGGGGTGCCGTACAATGAGCAGTTCTTC. Full variable domain (rest looked up from reference TRBV5-1 and TRBJ2-1): KAGVTQTPRYLIKTRGQQVTLSCSPISGHRSVSWYQQTPGQGLQFLFEYFSETQRNKGNFPGRFSGRQFSNSRSEMNVSTLELGDSALYLCASSLAGLAGVPYNEQFFGPGTRLTVL.

V and J are TRBV7-9 and TRBJ2-5; D remains ambiguous. Germline V gene data show CDR1 as SEHNR and CDR2 as FQNEAQ (reference sequence). The CDR3 contains 11 residues. Trimming shortened V by 5 bases and J by 7 bases, and 8 bases separated the two germline ends. CDR3 nucleotide sequence: TGTGCCAGCAGCGTCGGCGGGACCCAGTACTTC. Amino acids: CASSVGGTQYF.

This clone was picked up one time. The chain employs TRBV6-6 and TRBJ2-3; the D gene is possibly TRBD2 (7 bases). The V end lost 3 bases, the J end lost 2 bases, and 15 bases lay between the germline ends. From germline, CDR1 is MNHNY and CDR2 SVGAGI (reference sequence). The CDR3 covers 16 residues. This CDR3 is CASSYLAGAHTDTQYF. Here the CDR3 DNA reads TGTGCCAGCAGTTATTTGGCGGGGGCCCACACAGATACGCAGTATTTT.

This clone was counted once. The genes are TRBV6-1 and TRBJ1-2; D not certain. Germline-derived CDR1 and CDR2 are MNHNS and SASEGT. The CDR3 totals 14 residues. The germline V and J ends were trimmed by 2 bases and 0 bases, with 7 bases remaining between them. For the CDR3, the DNA is TGTGCCAGCAGTGAAATCTCAGCTAACTATGGCTACACCTTC. As protein: CASSEISANYGYTF.

There are a few counts of this clone. This chain joins TRBV16 and TRBJ1-1, with D possibly matching TRBD1 (6 bases). Germline V CDR1 and CDR2: KGHSY, FQNENV. This CDR3 comprises 13 residues. Trimming stripped 5 bases from V and 11 bases from J, with 18 bases between. CDR3 DNA sequence: TGTGCCAGCAGCAGGGACGTACAGGGAGCTGCTTTCTTT. Translating gives CASSRDVQGAAFF.

Turning to this clone: This sample also contains other DNA sequences that code for the same CDR3. The chain carries TRBV29-1 and TRBJ1-2; D remains ambiguous. V was trimmed by 1 base and J by 0 bases, leaving 6 bases between them. The CDR3 extends over 13 amino acids. In germline, CDR1 is SQVTM, CDR2 ANQGSEA. CDR3 nucleotides: TGCAGCGTTGAAGGATTAGCTAACTATGGCTACACCTTC. The encoded protein is CSVEGLANYGYTF.

V and J are TRBV5-1 and TRBJ1-1, with D possibly matching TRBD1 (5 bases). Trimming left V 0 bases short and J 4 bases short, with 10 bases between. The germline gives CDR1 SGHRS, CDR2 YFSETQ. CDR3 length equals 14 residues. The CDR3 region is CASSLEGQSTEAFF. CDR3 DNA sequence: TGCGCCAGCAGCTTGGAGGGGCAGAGCACTGAAGCTTTCTTT.

The chain is built from TRBV9 and TRBJ2-3, with TRBD1 as a possible D gene (6 bases). CDR3 size: 15 residues. The V gene's germline CDR1 is SGDLS and CDR2 YYNGEE. The ends were cut back, 0 bases at V and 3 bases at J, with 11 bases in the middle. The CDR3 DNA sequence: TGTGCCAGCAGCGTAGGACAGGCCCCAACAGATACGCAGTATTTT. It yields the protein CASSVGQAPTDTQYF.

The chain couples TRBV3-1 (or the pseudogene TRBV3-2) to TRBJ2-1; TRBD2 agrees at 8 bases. This CDR3 region has 16 residues. The J segment lost 3 bases and the V segment lost 5 bases, leaving 9 bases of the junction unmatched. From germline, CDR1 is LGHDT and CDR2 YNNKEL (reference sequence). CDR3 protein: CASSFHGTSLYNEQFF. The CDR3, as DNA: TGTGCCAGCAGCTTCCACGGGACTAGTCTCTACAATGAGCAGTTCTTC.

V is TRBV3-1 (or the pseudogene TRBV3-2) and J is TRBJ1-2, with TRBD1 matching over 7 bases. The germline V gene has CDR1 LGHDT and CDR2 YNNKEL (reference sequence). CDR3 length: 13 residues. The trim removed 5 bases at V and 8 bases at J, leaving 8 bases unmatched. The DNA for the CDR3 is TGTGCCAGCAGCTTCCGGACAGGAGAAGGCTACACCTTC. Translating gives CASSFRTGEGYTF.

The chain joins TRBV24-1 to TRBJ2-3; weak D call: TRBD2 (5 bases). This CDR3 contains 15 residues. Germline CDR1 reads KGHDR; CDR2 reads SFDVKD. The V end was cut by 3 bases, the J end by 3 bases, with 12 bases between. The CDR3 sequence: CATSDARVKTDTQYF. The CDR3 DNA reads TGTGCCACCAGTGATGCGAGGGTGAAAACAGATACGCAGTATTTT.

The rearrangement uses TRBV19 and TRBJ2-1, with 7 bases fitting TRBD2. V was clipped by 3 bases and J by 9 bases; unmatched bases: 5. Germline CDR1 LNHDA, CDR2 SQIVND (reference sequence). There are 13 residues in the CDR3. Here the CDR3 reads CASSITGGVEQFF. Here the CDR3 DNA reads TGTGCCAGTAGTATCACGGGGGGTGTTGAGCAGTTCTTC.